A selection of T cell receptor beta chains follows, all from one sample in a study of T cell responses to AZD1222 COVID-19 vaccine. Assay: immunoSEQ multiplex PCR; the TCRdb copy retains only in-frame clones and omits some. This table lists around 150,000 clones. Sequenced material: peripheral blood. These receptors originate from an adult in good health. CDR3s include the opening cysteine and the closing phenylalanine or tryptophan. Each record gives: D gene, V gene, CDR3 protein. A D gene is named only where the DNA matches it firmly.

D gene: .; V gene: TRBV5-1; CDR3 protein: CASSLGAYGYTF
D gene: TRBD1; V gene: TRBV7-9; CDR3 protein: CASSSDRDGSPLHF
D gene: .; V gene: TRBV5-1; CDR3 protein: CASSLLGRGTDTQYF
D gene: .; V gene: TRBV20-1; CDR3 protein: CSASSQGDGTSPLHF
D gene: .; V gene: TRBV7-6; CDR3 protein: CASSPRGGDSNQPQHF
D gene: .; V gene: TRBV5-6; CDR3 protein: CASSIRDGSSGANVLTF
D gene: .; V gene: TRBV7-7; CDR3 protein: CASSPGVGGQETQYF
D gene: TRBD2; V gene: TRBV4-2; CDR3 protein: CASSQVRGGTSTDTQYF
D gene: TRBD1; V gene: TRBV19; CDR3 protein: CASSRRTGEGNQPQHF
D gene: .; V gene: TRBV7-3; CDR3 protein: CASSRTGSSYEQYF
D gene: .; V gene: TRBV4-3; CDR3 protein: CASSQDEVDGEQYF
D gene: .; V gene: TRBV27; CDR3 protein: CASSPRGEALSMNTEAFF
D gene: .; V gene: TRBV29-1; CDR3 protein: CSVEGRKPTDTQYF
D gene: TRBD1; V gene: TRBV5-4; CDR3 protein: CASSLGGQGNEKLFF
D gene: .; V gene: TRBV3-1/TRBV3-2; CDR3 protein: CASSRRTPGNTDTQYF
D gene: .; V gene: TRBV4-2; CDR3 protein: CASSQGQLNEKLFF
D gene: .; V gene: TRBV18; CDR3 protein: CASSQDRTNYGYTF
D gene: .; V gene: TRBV2; CDR3 protein: CASSVNYNEQFF
D gene: .; V gene: TRBV19; CDR3 protein: CATSDSRGQPQHF
D gene: .; V gene: TRBV6-5; CDR3 protein: CASSYSGLRGYYGYTF
D gene: .; V gene: TRBV14; CDR3 protein: CASSPQRNTEAFF
D gene: .; V gene: TRBV7-2; CDR3 protein: CASSFPQETQYF
D gene: .; V gene: TRBV9; CDR3 protein: CASSATNGGVGYEQYF
D gene: .; V gene: TRBV5-5; CDR3 protein: CASSLAASINEQFF
D gene: .; V gene: TRBV7-9; CDR3 protein: CASSLPFRTGTEGDTQYF
D gene: TRBD1; V gene: TRBV3-1/TRBV3-2; CDR3 protein: CASSRFSTGHTEAFF
D gene: .; V gene: TRBV21-1; CDR3 protein: CASSKAGRASYEQYF
D gene: .; V gene: TRBV28; CDR3 protein: CASSSPRSLYNSPLHF
D gene: .; V gene: TRBV19; CDR3 protein: CASRGAGDQSQHF
D gene: TRBD1; V gene: TRBV5-1; CDR3 protein: CASSRDRVSDTEAFF
D gene: .; V gene: TRBV6-2/TRBV6-3; CDR3 protein: CASSHGRGYTF
D gene: TRBD1; V gene: TRBV5-4; CDR3 protein: CASSMGQLREGGYTF
D gene: .; V gene: TRBV19; CDR3 protein: CASSKGKLSSGNTIYF
D gene: .; V gene: TRBV9; CDR3 protein: CASSAEGSRVTGELFF
D gene: .; V gene: TRBV30; CDR3 protein: CAWTPGAYEQYF
D gene: .; V gene: TRBV7-9; CDR3 protein: CASSLGGRGEAFF
D gene: TRBD1; V gene: TRBV10-3; CDR3 protein: CAISPTGVAGYTF
D gene: TRBD1; V gene: TRBV5-6; CDR3 protein: CASSLDRRDSLPFVETQYF
D gene: .; V gene: TRBV21-1; CDR3 protein: CASSMTEKWTGEGTDTQYF
D gene: .; V gene: TRBV28; CDR3 protein: CASSALGRQTTPTRKNIQYF
D gene: .; V gene: TRBV18; CDR3 protein: CASSPDSAGWVAEAFF
D gene: .; V gene: TRBV6-1; CDR3 protein: CASSELGNTGELFF
D gene: TRBD1; V gene: TRBV6-2/TRBV6-3; CDR3 protein: CASSYSPGGYEQYF
D gene: .; V gene: TRBV19; CDR3 protein: CASSGANTIYF
D gene: .; V gene: TRBV5-1; CDR3 protein: CASSGVLTEAFF
D gene: .; V gene: TRBV12-2; CDR3 protein: CASRLVMGQGAQPQHF
D gene: TRBD2; V gene: TRBV5-4; CDR3 protein: CASSLTSGGYNEQFF
D gene: .; V gene: TRBV6-4; CDR3 protein: CASRRVGTEAFF
D gene: .; V gene: TRBV27; CDR3 protein: CASSSPRARPYDPLKLTGNTIYF
D gene: .; V gene: TRBV5-1; CDR3 protein: CASSGGALGSYNSPLHF
D gene: .; V gene: TRBV2; CDR3 protein: CASSRRPGPMGETQYF
D gene: TRBD1; V gene: TRBV9; CDR3 protein: CASSVGTGIHGYTF
D gene: .; V gene: TRBV5-1; CDR3 protein: CASRLSGTDTQYF
D gene: TRBD1; V gene: TRBV11-2; CDR3 protein: CASSLVRGNEKLFF